The subject of this entry is one TCR beta chain. The same CDR3 also results from other DNA sequences found in this sample. This record belongs to a study of blood T cell repertoires in COVID-19. This CDR3 spans 11 amino acids. Trimming took off 2 bases at V and 8 bases at J, with 9 bases between the two ends. Germline-derived CDR1 and CDR2 are DFQATT and SNEGSKA (reference sequence). Produced via immunoSEQ multiplex PCR; TCRdb's table is partial and in-frame only. The table shows fewer than 350,000 clones, with around 85% occurring only once. The sequencing sample was made of peripheral blood. This clonotype was sampled from a human donor in a cohort sampled during active COVID-19. The chain is built from TRBV20-1 and TRBJ1-2; weak D call: TRBD1 (5 bases). The CDR3 DNA reads as TGCAGTGCTAGATGGGGGGACGGCTACACCTTC. This codes for CSARWGDGYTF.